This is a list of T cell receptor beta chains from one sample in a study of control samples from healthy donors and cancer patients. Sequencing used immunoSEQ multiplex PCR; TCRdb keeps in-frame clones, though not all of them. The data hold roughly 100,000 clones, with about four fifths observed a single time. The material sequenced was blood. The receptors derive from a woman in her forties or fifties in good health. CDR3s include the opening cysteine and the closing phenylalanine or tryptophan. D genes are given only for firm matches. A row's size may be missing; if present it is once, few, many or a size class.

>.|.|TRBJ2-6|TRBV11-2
CASSLDRVSNVLTF
TGTGCCAGCAGCTTAGATAGGGTGTCCAACGTCCTGACTTTC
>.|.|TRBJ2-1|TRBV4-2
CASSQDRNRGEQFF
TGTGCCAGCAGCCAAGACCGAAATCGGGGTGAGCAGTTCTTC
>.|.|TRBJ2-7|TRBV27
CASGPGDRSYEQYF
TGTGCCAGCGGACCGGGGGACAGATCCTACGAGCAGTACTTC
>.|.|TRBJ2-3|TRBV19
CASSIGIDTQYF
TGTGCCAGTAGTATAGGAATAGATACGCAGTATTTT
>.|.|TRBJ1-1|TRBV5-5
CASTTLVEAFF
TGTGCCAGCACCACGCTGGTTGAAGCTTTCTTT
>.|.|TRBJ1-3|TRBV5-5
CASSFLLSSGNTIYF
TGTGCCAGCAGCTTCTTACTAAGCTCTGGAAACACCATATATTTT
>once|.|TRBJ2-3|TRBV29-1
CSPIQGTDTQYF
TGCAGCCCGATTCAGGGTACAGATACGCAGTATTTT
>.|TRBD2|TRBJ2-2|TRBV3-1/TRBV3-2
CASSQVAGDTGELFF
TGTGCCAGCAGCCAAGTAGCGGGAGACACCGGGGAGCTGTTTTTT
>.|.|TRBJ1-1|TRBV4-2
CASSQVSRADTEAFF
TGTGCCAGCAGCCAAGTTTCGAGGGCGGACACTGAAGCTTTCTTT
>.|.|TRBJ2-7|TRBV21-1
CASSKIDHHIFVVGRGPYEQYF
TGTGCCAGCAGCAAAATTGACCACCATATTTTTGTCGTGGGCCGGGGTCCCTACGAGCAGTACTTC
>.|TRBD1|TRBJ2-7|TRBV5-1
CASSFGQGEQYF
TGCGCCAGCAGCTTTGGACAGGGTGAGCAGTACTTC
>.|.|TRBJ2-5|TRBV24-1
CATSDPTGPKETQYF
TGTGCCACCAGTGATCCAACGGGACCAAAAGAGACCCAGTACTTC
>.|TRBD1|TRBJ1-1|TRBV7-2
CASSLAHRGLSEAFF
TGTGCCAGCAGCTTAGCGCACAGGGGGCTCTCTGAAGCTTTCTTT
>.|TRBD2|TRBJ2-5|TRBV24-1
CATSDKLAGTQETQYF
TGTGCCACCAGTGACAAACTAGCGGGGACCCAAGAGACCCAGTACTTC
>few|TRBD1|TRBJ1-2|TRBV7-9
CASSLSGQGGFGYTF
TGTGCCAGCAGCTTATCCGGACAGGGAGGTTTTGGCTACACCTTC
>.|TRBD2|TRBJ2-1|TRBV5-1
CASHSGGLYNEQFF
TGCGCCAGCCATAGCGGGGGGCTTTACAATGAGCAGTTCTTC
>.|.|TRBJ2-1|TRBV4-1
CASSQAPGMGEFF
TGCGCCAGCAGCCAAGCGCCCGGGATGGGAGAGTTCTTC
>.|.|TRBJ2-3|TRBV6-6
CASGGAYTDTQYF
TGTGCTTCCGGTGGGGCCTACACAGATACGCAGTATTTT
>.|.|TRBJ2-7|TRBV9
CASSPRDSFHEQYF
TGTGCCAGCAGCCCCCGGGACTCCTTTCACGAGCAGTACTTC
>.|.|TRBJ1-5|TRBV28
CASRSTDNQPQHF
TGTGCCAGCAGATCGACAGACAATCAGCCCCAGCATTTT
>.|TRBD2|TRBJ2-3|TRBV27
CASSFSGGAADTQYF
TGTGCCAGCAGTTTTAGCGGGGGGGCGGCAGATACGCAGTATTTT
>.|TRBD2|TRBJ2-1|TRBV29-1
CSPRLAGGNEQFF
TGCAGCCCAAGGCTAGCGGGCGGTAATGAGCAGTTCTTC
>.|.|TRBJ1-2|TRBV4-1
CASSRETDTYGYTF
TGCGCCAGCAGCCGGGAGACAGACACCTATGGCTACACCTTC
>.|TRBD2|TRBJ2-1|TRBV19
CASSVGLAGGQFF
TGTGCCAGTAGTGTCGGACTAGCGGGGGGACAGTTCTTC
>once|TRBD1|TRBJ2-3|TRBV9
CASSRQDRAPTDTQYF
TGTGCCAGCAGCAGACAGGACAGGGCCCCCACAGATACGCAGTATTTT
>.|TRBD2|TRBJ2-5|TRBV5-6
CASSLPSGGPKYF
TGTGCCAGCAGCTTGCCTAGCGGGGGGCCAAAGTACTTC
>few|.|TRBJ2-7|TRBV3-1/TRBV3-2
CASSQADLLRGEQYF
TGTGCCAGCAGCCAAGCGGACCTCTTAAGAGGGGAGCAGTACTTC
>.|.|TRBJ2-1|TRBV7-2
CASSLEDRHNEQFF
TGTGCCAGCAGCTTAGAGGACAGACACAATGAGCAGTTCTTC
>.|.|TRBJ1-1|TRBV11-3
CASSSGLEGTEAFF
TGTGCCAGCAGCTCAGGGTTGGAGGGCACTGAAGCTTTCTTT
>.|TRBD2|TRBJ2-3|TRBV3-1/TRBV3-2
CASSQEGRGDTDTQYF
TGTGCCAGCAGCCAAGAAGGGCGGGGGGACACAGATACGCAGTATTTT
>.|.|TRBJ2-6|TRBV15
CATSNGGLGANVLTF
TGTGCCACCAGTAACGGGGGGCTGGGGGCCAACGTCCTGACTTTC
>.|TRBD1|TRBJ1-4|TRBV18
CASSLGTVATNEKLFF
TGTGCCAGCTCCCTTGGGACAGTTGCAACTAATGAAAAACTGTTTTTT
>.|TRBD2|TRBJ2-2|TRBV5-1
CASTQGADPLRGTGELFF
TGCGCCAGCACCCAGGGAGCAGACCCATTGCGGGGGACCGGGGAGCTGTTTTTT